The 12 T cell receptor beta chains given below trace back to one sample, sequenced in a study of cytomegalovirus exposure and HLA in healthy donors. Vbeta (60) and Jbeta (13) primers were used in the PCR. Profiling relied on immunoSEQ multiplex PCR, and the TCRdb table lists in-frame clones only, not all of them. The sample shows about 200,000 clones, roughly 83% of them seen only once. The sequenced sample was PBMCs. All receptors come from a male donor in good health and CMV-seropositive.

The gene calls are TRBV11-3 and TRBJ2-5; TRBD1 might be the D (5 bases). The CDR3 covers 13 residues. Between the trimmed V and J ends, which lost 5 bases and 1 base, there was a span of 8 bases. Germline CDR1 is SGHNT and CDR2 is YENEEA. In DNA form, the CDR3 reads TGTGCCAGCAGCACAGGACCCCAAGAGACCCAGTACTTC. Protein: CASSTGPQETQYF.

The chain combines TRBV28 with TRBJ1-4; D is undetermined. The CDR3 loop spans 13 amino acids. The V end lost 3 bases, the J end lost 5 bases, and 7 bases lay between the germline ends. The germline V gene has CDR1 MDHEN and CDR2 SYDVKM. CDR3 in DNA: TGTGCCAGCAGTTTCTCGGAGAATGAAAAACTGTTTTTT. It translates to CASSFSENEKLFF.

CDR3 DNA: TGTGCCAGCTCACCCACACAGGGGAACACTGAAGCTTTCTTT. The encoded protein is CASSPTQGNTEAFF. The chain couples TRBV18 to TRBJ1-1, with D tentatively TRBD1 (6 bases). CDR1 and CDR2 from the germline V gene are KGHSH and LQKENI. The CDR3 runs 14 residues. The ends were cut back, 3 bases at V and 1 base at J, with 9 bases in the middle.

Comments on this clone: This sample includes further DNA sequences coding for the same CDR3. The chain uses TRBV28 and TRBJ2-7; possibly TRBD1 for D (5 bases). CDR3 length equals 12 residues. Germline V gene lookup returns CDR1 MDHEN and CDR2 SYDVKM. V lost 6 bases and J 3 bases, leaving 9 bases between the germline ends. The CDR3 DNA is TGTGCCAGCAGCTTAACAGGCTACGAGCAGTACTTC. This encodes CASSLTGYEQYF.

The J gene is TRBJ2-3, the V gene TRBV27; TRBD2 is a possible D gene (5 bases). V lost 1 base to trimming and J lost 5 bases, with 22 bases between them. CDR3 size: 18 residues. Germline values: CDR1 MNHEY, CDR2 SMNVEV (reference sequence). The CDR3 DNA follows: TGTGCCAGCAGTTTATTAGGTCAAGGTAGTGAGCGGATAGATACGCAGTATTTT. It is translated as CASSLLGQGSERIDTQYF.

The genes are TRBV19 and TRBJ1-2, with D uncertain. CDR3 length equals 15 residues. Germline V gene lookup returns CDR1 LNHDA and CDR2 SQIVND (reference sequence). The V end lost 4 bases, the J end lost 2 bases, and 14 bases lay between the germline ends. CDR3 protein: CASSNQANPNYGYTF. In nucleotides, the CDR3 is TGTGCCAGTAGTAACCAGGCGAACCCAAACTATGGCTACACCTTC.

The rearrangement links TRBV7-2 to TRBJ2-7; 9 positions agree with TRBD2. From germline, CDR1 is SGHTA and CDR2 FQGNSA. With V trimmed by 3 bases and J by 2 bases, 5 bases remained unmatched. CDR3 length: 15 amino acids. The CDR3 sequence is CASSLYSGGTYEQYF. In DNA, the CDR3 is TGTGCCAGCAGCTTGTATAGCGGGGGAACCTACGAGCAGTACTTC.

This chain uses TRBV2 with TRBJ1-1, with TRBD1 as a possible D gene (5 bases). The V gene's germline CDR1 is SNHLY and CDR2 FYNNEI. The CDR3 spans 14 residues. The V and J ends lost 10 bases and 4 bases respectively, with 19 bases between them. CDR3 in amino acids: CANIQAGLGTEAFF. The CDR3 nucleotides are TGTGCCAATATCCAAGCGGGGCTGGGCACTGAAGCTTTCTTT.

CDR3 loop: CAWNPGQTNEKLFF. The CDR3 region has the DNA TGTGCCTGGAATCCGGGACAGACTAATGAAAAACTGTTTTTT. The chain combines TRBV30 with TRBJ1-4; 7 bases agree with TRBD1. The CDR3 has 14 amino acids. CDR1 GTSNPN and CDR2 SVGIG come from the germline V gene (reference sequence). The V and J ends lost 4 bases and 2 bases, in that order; junction bases with no gene match: 4.

The chain combines TRBV2 with TRBJ1-5, with TRBD1 as a possible D gene (6 bases). V lost 6 bases and J 7 bases, leaving 13 bases between the germline ends. This CDR3 has 13 residues. In germline, CDR1 is SNHLY, CDR2 FYNNEI. The CDR3 is CASRAGEGQPQHF. CDR3 coding DNA: TGTGCCAGCAGAGCAGGGGAAGGGCAGCCCCAGCATTTT.

The rearrangement links TRBV29-1 to TRBJ2-1; no definite D call. The V gene lost 3 bases and the J gene lost 10 bases, with 7 bases spanning the gap. This CDR3 has 10 amino acids. Germline CDR1 reads SQVTM; CDR2 reads ANQGSEA. DNA for the CDR3: TGCAGCGTTGACTACTACGAGCAGTTCTTC. As protein: CSVDYYEQFF.

The sample holds one count of this clone. V gene TRBV9 combines with J gene TRBJ2-7, with 7 positions matching TRBD1. The germline gives CDR1 SGDLS, CDR2 YYNGEE. Losses at the gene ends were 2 bases for V and 1 base for J; bases not matched to a gene: 6. CDR3 length: 15 amino acids. This chain's CDR3 is CASSVGDSKSYEQYF. The CDR3 region has the DNA TGTGCCAGCAGCGTGGGGGACAGTAAGTCCTACGAGCAGTACTTC.